This TCR beta chain comes out of a study of blood T cell repertoires in COVID-19. Overall study: From T cells, B-cell-depleted T cells, or PBMCs came the material, which was cDNA or gDNA.

The repertoire was sequenced with immunoSEQ multiplex PCR; TCRdb's copy has only in-frame clones and lacks some. The table shows 150,000 to 200,000 clones, with about 83% occurring only once. This clone was detected only a few times. V lost 3 bases and J 2 bases, leaving 4 bases between the germline ends. This CDR3 has 11 residues. Germline values: CDR1 SQVTM, CDR2 ANQGSEA. The TCR comes from a man aged 65 to 79 who had recovered from COVID-19. The V gene is TRBV29-1, the J gene TRBJ2-5; D is ambiguous. Sequenced: peripheral blood. DNA for the CDR3: TGCAGCGTTGACAGTCAAGAGACCCAGTACTTC. It codes for CSVDSQETQYF. The entire variable domain, with the rest obtained from reference TRBV29-1 and TRBJ2-5, is as follows: SAVISQKPSRDICQRGTSLTIQCQVDSQVTMMFWYRQQPGQSLTLIATANQGSEATYESGFVIDKFPISRPNLTFSTLTVSNMSPEDSSIYLCSVDSQETQYFGPGTRLLVL.